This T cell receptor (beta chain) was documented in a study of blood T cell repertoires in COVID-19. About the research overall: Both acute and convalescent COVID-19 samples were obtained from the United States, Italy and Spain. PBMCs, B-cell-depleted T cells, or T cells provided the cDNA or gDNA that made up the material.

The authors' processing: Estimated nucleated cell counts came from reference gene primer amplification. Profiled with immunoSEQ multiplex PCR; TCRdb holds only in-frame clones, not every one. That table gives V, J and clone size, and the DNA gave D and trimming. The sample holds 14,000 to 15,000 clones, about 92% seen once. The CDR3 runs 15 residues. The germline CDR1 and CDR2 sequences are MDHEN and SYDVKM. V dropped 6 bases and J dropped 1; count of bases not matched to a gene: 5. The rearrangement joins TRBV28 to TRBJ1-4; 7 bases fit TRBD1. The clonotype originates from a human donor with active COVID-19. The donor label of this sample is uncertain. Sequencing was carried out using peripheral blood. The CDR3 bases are TGTGCCAGCAGGGAGGGGGCGAGAACTAATGAAAAACTGTTTTTT. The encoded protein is CASREGARTNEKLFF.